Below are 26 T cell receptor beta chains sequenced from a single sample in a study of blood T cell repertoires in COVID-19. Clones were read by immunoSEQ multiplex PCR, and TCRdb kept only the in-frame ones, dropping some. The data contain about 62,000 clones, approximately 90% of them seen just once; the ten biggest clones take up 1% to 1.5%. The sample comprised peripheral blood. These TCRs come from a woman older than 75 with acute or convalescent COVID-19.

In DNA form, the CDR3 reads TGTGCCAGCAGCCCGGGACAGAGCCCCTACGAGCAGTACTTC. Translation gives CASSPGQSPYEQYF. The chain is built from TRBV5-4 and TRBJ2-7; 7 bases map to TRBD1. CDR3 size: 14 residues. After removal of 4 bases from V and 2 bases from J, the junction contained 6 bases not matched to a gene. Per the germline V gene, CDR1 is SGHNT and CDR2 is YYREEE (reference sequence).

The J gene is TRBJ2-7, the V gene TRBV27, with a weak D call TRBD1 (6 bases). The CDR3 is made up of 23 amino acids. Germline CDR1 reads MNHEY; CDR2 reads SMNVEV (reference sequence). V lost 1 base, J lost 2 bases, and 36 bases lay in between. CDR3 in amino acids: CASSLLTGRGFPPWPGQTYEQYF. DNA of the CDR3: TGTGCCAGCAGTTTATTAACGGGCCGAGGATTTCCCCCGTGGCCGGGACAAACCTACGAGCAGTACTTC.

This chain links TRBV7-8 with TRBJ2-2; weak D call: TRBD1 (6 bases). CDR3 length: 16 amino acids. V dropped 5 bases and J dropped 4 bases, with 17 bases sitting between them. Germline-derived CDR1 and CDR2 are SGHVS and FQNEAQ. The CDR3 reads CASSLTGPPFTGELFF. The CDR3 nucleotides read TGTGCCAGCAGCCTGACAGGTCCTCCGTTCACCGGGGAGCTGTTTTTT.

The gene calls are TRBV27 and TRBJ2-3, with 7 bases lining up with TRBD1. The CDR3 has 12 amino acids. The V gene end was trimmed by 9 bases and the J gene end by 5 bases; junction bases not matched to a gene: 5. Germline V gene sequence: CDR1 MNHEY, CDR2 SMNVEV (reference sequence). In DNA, the CDR3 is TGTGCCAGTACAGGGGTCGGAGATACGCAGTATTTT. This gives the protein CASTGVGDTQYF.

CDR3 loop: CASSLQDREIVGYTF. CDR3 DNA sequence: TGCGCCAGCAGCTTGCAGGACAGGGAAATTGTTGGCTACACCTTC. The gene calls are TRBV4-3 and TRBJ1-2; 8 nucleotides align to TRBD1. Germline V gene lookup returns CDR1 LGHNA and CDR2 YSLEER. CDR3 length: 15 amino acids. The V gene end was trimmed by 5 bases and the J gene end by 7 bases; junction bases not matched to a gene: 12.

CDR3 amino acids: CASQGAETQYF. CDR3 DNA: TGTGCCAGCCAGGGCGCGGAGACCCAGTACTTC. The chain employs TRBV3-1 (or the pseudogene TRBV3-2) and TRBJ2-5, with D perhaps matching TRBD1 (5 bases). Trimming took off 8 bases at V and 5 bases at J, with 9 bases between the two ends. The V gene's germline CDR1 is LGHDT and CDR2 YNNKEL (reference sequence). The CDR3 consists of 11 residues.

This clone showed up just once. The chain employs TRBV5-4 and TRBJ2-3; 8 nucleotides align to TRBD1. With 1 base clipped from V and 5 bases from J, the junction kept 6 bases outside the gene matches. Germline-derived CDR1 and CDR2 are SGHNT and YYREEE (reference sequence). The CDR3 runs to 15 residues. The CDR3 reads CASSLSQGAGDTQYF. CDR3 in DNA: TGTGCCAGCAGCTTGTCCCAGGGGGCGGGAGATACGCAGTATTTT.

This chain uses TRBV30 with TRBJ1-5, with 8 bases fitting TRBD1. V was clipped by 5 bases and J by 5 bases; unmatched bases: 5. Germline values: CDR1 GTSNPN, CDR2 SVGIG (reference sequence). The CDR3 extends over 13 amino acids. This chain's CDR3 is CAWGQGLDQPQHF. Written as DNA, the CDR3 is TGTGCCTGGGGACAGGGCTTAGATCAGCCCCAGCATTTT.

J is TRBJ2-1 and V is TRBV3-1 (or the pseudogene TRBV3-2); D not certain. Trimming left V 5 bases short and J 3 bases short, with 8 bases between. Germline V lookup: CDR1 LGHDT, CDR2 YNNKEL (reference sequence). The CDR3 contains 13 residues. DNA of the CDR3: TGTGCCAGCAGCACTCTTTTCTACAATGAGCAGTTCTTC. Its protein is CASSTLFYNEQFF.

This sequence joins TRBV7-8 and TRBJ2-5; TRBD1 aligns across 9 bases. CDR3 length: 14 amino acids. CDR1 is SGHVS, CDR2 FQNEAQ, per germline. Trimming cost V 6 bases and J 5 bases; bases outside gene matches: 7. CDR3 coding DNA: TGTGCCAGCAGGCCCACAGGGGGCGGTGAGACCCAGTACTTC. It codes for CASRPTGGGETQYF.

This clone occurred once. The V call is TRBV5-1, the J call TRBJ1-1; no definite D call. Germline V gene data show CDR1 as SGHRS and CDR2 as YFSETQ. The CDR3 sequence is 14 residues long. V lost 6 bases and J lost 3, with 15 bases in between. This chain's CDR3 is CASIKLPGDTEAFF. The CDR3 DNA is TGCGCCAGCATCAAACTCCCCGGGGACACTGAAGCTTTCTTT.

The V and J genes are TRBV12-3 or TRBV12-4 and TRBJ1-2; TRBD1 might be the D (5 bases). Trimming left V 3 bases short and J 3 bases short, with 8 bases between. This CDR3 spans 13 amino acids. This chain's CDR3 is CASSFDSDYGYTF. Written as DNA, the CDR3 is TGTGCCAGCAGTTTTGACAGCGACTATGGCTACACCTTC.

The rearrangement links TRBV11-2 to TRBJ1-2; D perhaps matches TRBD1 (6 bases). CDR1 is SGHAT and CDR2 is FQNNGV in the germline V gene. The V and J ends lost 1 base and 6 bases respectively, with 9 bases between them. The CDR3 is 13 residues long. This CDR3 reads CASSLAGAHGYTF. CDR3 nucleotides: TGTGCCAGCAGCTTAGCAGGGGCCCATGGCTACACCTTC.

The gene calls are TRBV19 and TRBJ2-1; TRBD1 matches 8 bases. The V segment lost 3 bases and the J segment 5 bases; nucleotides outside the gene matches: 9. Germline values: CDR1 LNHDA, CDR2 SQIVND (reference sequence). CDR3 length: 16 amino acids. CDR3 coding DNA: TGTGCCAGTAGTATTGGGATCCCAGGGGGCAACAATGAGCAGTTCTTC. Protein product: CASSIGIPGGNNEQFF.

The V call is TRBV3-1 (or the pseudogene TRBV3-2), the J call TRBJ1-5; 8 bases agree with TRBD1. This CDR3 is built from 15 residues. The V gene's germline CDR1 is LGHDT and CDR2 YNNKEL (reference sequence). The V gene end was trimmed by 6 bases and the J gene end by 4 bases; junction bases not matched to a gene: 8. The CDR3 spells CASRAGTGWNQPQHF. CDR3 coding DNA: TGTGCCAGCAGGGCAGGGACAGGATGGAATCAGCCCCAGCATTTT.

The gene calls are TRBV28 and TRBJ1-1, with a possible D match to TRBD1 (5 bases). The V end lost 4 bases, the J end lost 0 bases, and 12 bases lay between the germline ends. Germline loops: CDR1 MDHEN, CDR2 SYDVKM. The CDR3 contains 15 residues. The CDR3 nucleotides read TGTGCCAGCAGTTCAACCACAGGCCTGAACACTGAAGCTTTCTTT. It specifies CASSSTTGLNTEAFF.

The genes are TRBV18 and TRBJ2-5, with 9 nucleotides matching TRBD1. With 1 base clipped from V and 5 bases from J, the junction kept 14 bases outside the gene matches. This CDR3 has 18 amino acids. Looked up from germline, CDR1 is KGHSH and CDR2 is LQKENI. CDR3 region: CASSPQVTGTGFWETQYF. The CDR3 DNA reads as TGTGCCAGCTCACCACAGGTCACCGGGACAGGGTTCTGGGAGACCCAGTACTTC.

This clone was picked up a small number of times. CDR3 sequence (DNA): TGTGCCAGCAGTTATACAGACAGGGACACTGAAGCTTTCTTT. It yields the protein CASSYTDRDTEAFF. The J gene is TRBJ1-1, the V gene TRBV6-9, with TRBD1 matching over 7 bases. The V segment lost 2 bases and the J segment 3 bases; nucleotides outside the gene matches: 3. The CDR3 spans 14 residues. Per the germline V gene, CDR1 is MNHGY and CDR2 is SVAAGI.

The chain carries TRBV10-2 and TRBJ1-5; 7 positions match TRBD1. V was clipped by 6 bases and J by 3 bases; unmatched bases: 5. Per germline, CDR1 WSHSY and CDR2 SAAADI. The CDR3 runs 14 residues. DNA of the CDR3: TGCGCCAGCAGGGATGGACAGGACAATCAGCCCCAGCATTTT. Its translation is CASRDGQDNQPQHF.

The genes are TRBV18 and TRBJ2-5; perhaps TRBD2 as D (6 bases). Germline-derived CDR1 and CDR2 are KGHSH and LQKENI. The CDR3 runs to 16 residues. Trimming took 6 bases from V and 2 from J, leaving 19 bases between them. CDR3 in DNA: TGTGCCAGCTCGTCTACGACCGGGACTTCACAAGAGACCCAGTACTTC. It encodes CASSSTTGTSQETQYF.

The chain combines TRBV6-5 with TRBJ1-2, with D possibly being TRBD1 (5 bases). CDR1 and CDR2 from the germline V gene are MNHEY and SVGAGI. The CDR3 is made up of 14 amino acids. V lost 5 bases to trimming and J lost 4 bases, with 14 bases between them. CDR3 DNA: TGTGCCAGCAGTCCAGGGTCGTTCGGCTATGGCTACACCTTC. As protein: CASSPGSFGYGYTF.

The chain carries TRBV7-6 and TRBJ2-1, with 7 bases identical to TRBD2. The CDR3 sequence is 11 residues long. CDR1 and CDR2 (germline): SGHVS, FNYEAQ. J was trimmed by 14 bases and V by 5 bases; bases with no gene match: 6. CDR3 sequence reads: CASSGGGSEFF. In nucleotides, the CDR3 is TGTGCCAGCAGCGGGGGGGGTTCTGAGTTCTTC.

J is TRBJ2-1 and V is TRBV6-5, with TRBD2 matching 13 bases. The CDR3 sequence is 15 residues long. After removal of 8 bases from V and 6 bases from J, the junction contained 7 bases not matched to a gene. The germline gives CDR1 MNHEY, CDR2 SVGAGI. This chain's CDR3 is CASSITSGRGNEQFF. The CDR3 DNA is TGTGCCAGCTCCATTACTAGCGGGAGGGGCAATGAGCAGTTCTTC.

CDR3 DNA: TGTGCCAGCAGTATACAGGGGGTGTACGAGCAGTACTTC. Amino acid sequence: CASSIQGVYEQYF. The gene calls are TRBV6-5 and TRBJ2-7; 8 bases are shared with TRBD1. Looked up from germline, CDR1 is MNHEY and CDR2 is SVGAGI. This CDR3 contains 13 residues. After removal of 5 bases from V and 4 bases from J, the junction contained 4 bases not matched to a gene.

V usage is TRBV7-9 and J usage is TRBJ1-2, with D tentatively TRBD1 (6 bases). The CDR3 extends over 14 amino acids. Trimming cost V 7 bases and J 3 bases, with 15 bases left between them. The V gene's germline CDR1 is SEHNR and CDR2 FQNEAQ (reference sequence). CDR3 protein: CASTSAGGDYGYTF. The CDR3 coding sequence is TGTGCCAGCACCTCGGCGGGGGGCGACTATGGCTACACCTTC. Using reference TRBV7-9 and TRBJ1-2 for the parts outside the CDR3, the full variable domain is DTGVSQNPRHKITKRGQNVTFRCDPISEHNRLYWYRQTLGQGPEFLTYFQNEAQLEKSRLLSDRFSAERPKGSFSTLEIQRTEQGDSAMYLCASTSAGGDYGYTFGSGTRLTVV.

V gene TRBV7-7 combines with J gene TRBJ2-1; D may be TRBD2 (7 bases). Germline V gives CDR1 SSHAT, CDR2 FNYEAQ (reference sequence). V lost 1 base and J lost 7, with 14 bases in between. The CDR3 extends over 15 amino acids. The CDR3 nucleotides read TGTGCCAGCAGCTTAGATGGGGGGGGGCAGAATGAGCAGTTCTTC. It translates to CASSLDGGGQNEQFF.